Listed below are T cell receptor beta chains from one sample, sequenced in a study of CD8+CD57+ T cells in acquired aplastic anemia. TCRdb called the reads again in MiXCR, with one record for every CDR3 protein. The sample lists some 200,000 distinct CDR3 sequences; roughly half were seen once. Material: sorted CD4+, CD8+, or CD8+CD57+ T cells (not recorded which) from PBMCs. The receptor set was obtained from a human donor with aplastic anemia. CDR3s include the opening cysteine and the closing phenylalanine or tryptophan. D genes are given only for firm matches. Clone size is not always given. Where it is, it says once, few, many or a class for expanded clones.

J	D	V	size	CDR3	DNA
TRBJ1-6	NA	TRBV6-1	once	CASSQSGDSPLHF	TGTGCCAGCAGTCAGTCAGGGGATTCACCCCTCCACTTT
TRBJ2-5	NA	TRBV29-1	many	CSVDGGERNLQETQYF	TGCAGCGTTGATGGTGGAGAGCGTAATTTGCAAGAGACCCAGTACTTC
TRBJ2-7	NA	TRBV30	many	CAWRRGGPYEQYF	TGTGCCTGGCGAAGGGGGGGGCCTTACGAGCAGTACTTC
TRBJ2-2	NA	TRBV19	many	CASSIGPRGGELFF	TGTGCCAGTAGTATAGGGCCTAGAGGGGGGGAGCTGTTTTTT
TRBJ2-1	NA	TRBV3-1	NA	CASSRDGSYNEQFF	TGTGCCAGCAGCCGGGACGGATCCTACAATGAGCAGTTCTTC
TRBJ2-3	NA	TRBV25-1	few	CASSEVRTKGTDTQYF	TGTGCCAGCAGTGAAGTGAGGACTAAAGGGACAGATACGCAGTATTTT
TRBJ1-2	NA	TRBV29-1	few	CSTPMSQGSYGYTF	TGCAGCACCCCTATGAGTCAGGGGAGCTATGGCTACACCTTC
TRBJ2-5	NA	TRBV12-5	few	CASGSTEETQYF	TGTGCTAGTGGTTCCACCGAAGAGACCCAGTACTTC
TRBJ1-2	TRBD1	TRBV20-1	once	CSATGQGARGYTF	TGCAGTGCTACGGGACAGGGGGCGCGAGGCTACACCTTC
TRBJ2-2	NA	TRBV20-1	NA	CSARRGASNTGELFF	TGCAGTGCTAGACGGGGTGCTAGCAACACCGGGGAGCTGTTTTTT